The entry that follows covers one T cell receptor (beta chain) sequence. No antigen is known for it. Base qualities are missing; no much larger clone stands one base away. One collaborating source in Seattle enrolled patients while the patients were actively infected and followed the patients over time throughout the course of disease. Whole blood was collected in K2EDTA tubes by collaborating institutions according to the institutions' own protocols. Collaborator samples were shipped for TCRbeta analysis as frozen whole blood, isolated PBMCs, or DNA extracted from either sample type. This sample is part of a study of blood T cell repertoires in COVID-19 (TCRdb year 2020). Concerning the study at large: The collaborator samples originated in the United States, Italy and Spain and spanned the acute and convalescent phases of COVID-19. Samples were obtained from the ongoing ImmuneRACE study (first 160 participants) and from approximately 1,200 subjects provided by 6 global collaborators. The material from the prospective study consisted of cDNA or gDNA derived from T cells, B-cell-depleted T cells, or PBMCs. Where available, HLA class I and class II types were taken from metadata supplied by the sample provider and were not determined by assay-based typing. The repertoires were released in a freely available public database intended as a resource for research on the immune response to SARS-CoV-2. Sample metadata almost always included a de-identified subject ID, COVID-19 status, age in years and sex. The dataset comprised deeply sampled blood TCRbeta repertoires from subjects exposed to, actively infected with, or recovered from COVID-19.

The immunoSEQ Assay, a bias-controlled multiplex PCR, was used to amplify TCRbeta CDR3 regions from genomic DNA. The study's own analysis went as follows. The number of nucleated cells in each sample was estimated from the amplification of reference gene primers within the assay. To quantify the absolute abundance of each unique TCRbeta CDR3 rearrangement, sequence reads were collapsed and filtered. For each sample, productive Simpson clonality was calculated as the square root of Simpson's diversity index across productive rearrangements. The clones in this table, taken by TCRdb from immuneACCESS, are in-frame only. Not every clone is retained; where verified, under half of the shortfall comes from an unresolved V gene, and the cause of the rest is unknown. V, J and clone size are those of that table, while D and trimming were read from the DNA. The sample data list 150,000 or so clones, and less than 85% of these were observed just once. Of the sample, more than 7% falls within the top ten clones.

Study-wide conclusions, independent of this receptor: The quantity of clinical and demographic metadata differed by source and by participant and was supplied without curation.

From the cysteine up to the phenylalanine, the CDR3 has a length of 15 residues. The only DNA kept is the CDR3, 45 bases in frame from the first base. Relative to germline, V is missing 5 bases and J is missing 7 bases, with 10 bases of the junction outside any gene match. Taken from the germline V gene, the CDR1 and CDR2 loops are SGHTA and FQGTGA. Recombination connected TRBV7-3 to TRBJ1-2, with 10 junctional bases fitting TRBD1. Sequencing was carried out using peripheral blood. The receptor comes from a woman aged 55-70 years with COVID-19, enrolled during active disease. The DNA sequence is given as TGTGCCAGCAGCAAGACAGGGGGCAGCAACAGTGGCTACACCTTC. It translates as CASSKTGGSNSGYTF.